These T cell receptor beta chains were read from a single sample in a study of identical twins. TCRdb re-derived calls from the 5' RACE reads in MiXCR, one entry per CDR3 protein. The sample has more than 650,000 distinct CDR3 sequences; roughly 6.2% are singletons. The sample was naive T cells sorted from blood. The receptors shown here come from a man aged 18 to 35 in good health. CDR3s include the opening cysteine and the closing phenylalanine or tryptophan. The order of the fields is V gene, CDR3 protein.

>TRBV27
CASSFQGIGNEQFF
>TRBV29-1
CSVRHSQETQYF
>TRBV6-2/TRBV6-3
CASSGPSETTQYF
>TRBV27
CASSVYSADTQYF
>TRBV21-1
CASSTPEERGGELDTQYF
>TRBV7-6
CASSLTFRTSGRVGTYEQYF
>TRBV12-3/TRBV12-4
CASGTSGRASNEQFF
>TRBV12-3/TRBV12-4
CASGQDRGETQYF
>TRBV9
CASSVVFGGRAGEQFF
>TRBV11-2
CASSLVPPPGELFF
>TRBV4-3
CASSQGAHYEQYF
>TRBV14
CASSPWGSGSHNEQFF
>TRBV6-2/TRBV6-3
CASSPFEEQYF